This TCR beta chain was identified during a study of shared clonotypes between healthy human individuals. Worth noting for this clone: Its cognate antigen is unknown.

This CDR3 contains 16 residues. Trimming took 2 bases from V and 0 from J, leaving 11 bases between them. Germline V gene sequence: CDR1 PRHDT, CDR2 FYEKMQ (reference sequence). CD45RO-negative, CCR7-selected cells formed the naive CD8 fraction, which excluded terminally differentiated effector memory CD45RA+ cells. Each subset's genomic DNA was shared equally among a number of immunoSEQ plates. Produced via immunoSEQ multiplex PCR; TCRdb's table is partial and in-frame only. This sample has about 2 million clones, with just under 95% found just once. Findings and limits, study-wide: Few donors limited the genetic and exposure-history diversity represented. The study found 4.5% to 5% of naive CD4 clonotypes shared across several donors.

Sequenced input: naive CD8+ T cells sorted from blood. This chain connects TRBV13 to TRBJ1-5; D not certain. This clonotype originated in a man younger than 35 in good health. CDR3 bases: TGTGCCAGCAGCTTAAGGGTCGCAGGTAGCAATCAGCCCCAGCATTTT. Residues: CASSLRVAGSNQPQHF.